The 19 T cell receptor beta chains below all came from one sample that was sequenced in a study of blood T cell repertoires in COVID-19. TCRdb keeps only in-frame clones here, not all; method: immunoSEQ multiplex PCR. Of 350,000 to 400,000 clones listed, 70% to 90% are singletons. The specimen was peripheral blood. These receptor sequences come from a woman aged 60-70 years with COVID-19, enrolled during active disease.

The rearrangement joins TRBV19 to TRBJ2-3; 8 bases align to TRBD1. Germline V gene lookup returns CDR1 LNHDA and CDR2 SQIVND (reference sequence). The CDR3 is 16 residues long. J was trimmed by 2 bases and V by 3 bases; bases with no gene match: 7. The CDR3 sequence: CASSIARGRYTDTQYF. The CDR3, as DNA: TGTGCCAGTAGTATTGCCAGGGGGCGATACACAGATACGCAGTATTTT. The whole variable domain, remainder taken from reference TRBV19 and TRBJ2-3, is DGGITQSPKYLFRKEGQNVTLSCEQNLNHDAMYWYRQDPGQGLRLIYYSQIVNDFQKGDIAEGYSVSREKKESFPLTVTSAQKNPTAFYLCASSIARGRYTDTQYFGPGTRLTVL.

V and J are TRBV5-1 and TRBJ1-1; 8 nucleotides agree with TRBD1. The junction had 7 bases not matched to a gene; V was cut back by 3 bases and J by 3 bases. CDR1 SGHRS and CDR2 YFSETQ come from the germline V gene. This CDR3 has 15 residues. The CDR3 DNA is TGCGCCAGCAGCTCTATAGGACAGGGCGACACTGAAGCTTTCTTT. It translates to CASSSIGQGDTEAFF.

The chain recombines TRBV7-2 with TRBJ1-5; D gene ambiguous. V was pared by 6 bases and J by 3 bases, with 6 bases between. The CDR3 has 12 amino acids. The germline V gene has CDR1 SGHTA and CDR2 FQGNSA. The CDR3 DNA reads TGTGCCAGCAGTCCAAACAATCAGCCCCAGCATTTT. This encodes CASSPNNQPQHF.

This chain uses TRBV18 with TRBJ1-1; D ambiguous. V lost 2 bases, J lost 11 bases, and 15 bases lay in between. The germline gives CDR1 KGHSH, CDR2 LQKENI. CDR3 size: 13 residues. CDR3 sequence: CASSPSEQKVAFF. CDR3 coding DNA: TGTGCCAGCTCACCATCGGAGCAAAAGGTTGCTTTCTTT.

The gene calls are TRBV6-2 or TRBV6-3 and TRBJ1-3; D gene unclear. The germline V and J ends were trimmed by 2 bases and 3 bases, with 11 bases remaining between them. Per the germline V gene, CDR1 is MNHEY and CDR2 is SVGEGT. This CDR3 has 15 residues. CDR3 sequence: CASSYEVLVGNTIYF. In nucleotides, the CDR3 is TGTGCCAGCAGTTACGAGGTTTTGGTTGGAAACACCATATATTTT.

The CDR3 DNA reads as TGTGCCAGCAGCACCTCCGGGGGGAACACTGAAGCTTTCTTT. It yields the protein CASSTSGGNTEAFF. The V call is TRBV6-5, the J call TRBJ1-1; TRBD1 might be the D (5 bases). Germline values: CDR1 MNHEY, CDR2 SVGAGI. This CDR3 contains 14 residues. V was clipped by 6 bases and J by 1 base, with 12 bases between them.

The V and J genes are TRBV7-2 and TRBJ1-1; 8 bases map to TRBD1. This CDR3 region has 14 residues. The ends lost 5 bases at V and 5 bases at J; junction bases unmatched: 7. Per germline, CDR1 SGHTA and CDR2 FQGNSA. The CDR3 here is CASSPWTGSTEAFF. The CDR3 DNA sequence: TGTGCCAGCAGCCCGTGGACAGGGTCTACTGAAGCTTTCTTT.

This clone was seen a single time. The chain recombines TRBV16 with TRBJ1-2; no firm D call. The CDR3 extends over 15 amino acids. Germline V gene sequence: CDR1 KGHSY, CDR2 FQNENV. V lost 4 bases and J lost 8, with 20 bases in between. The CDR3 region has the DNA TGTGCCAGCAGCCCCCACTCCCAGGCTTTTAGAGGCTACACCTTC. Translated: CASSPHSQAFRGYTF.

This clone appeared a single time. J is TRBJ2-3 and V is TRBV15, with D possibly matching TRBD1 (5 bases). Germline V CDR1 and CDR2: LNHNV, YYDKDF (reference sequence). V was cut by 1 base and J by 4 bases, with 12 bases left in between. CDR3 length equals 15 residues. DNA for the CDR3: TGTGCCACCAGCAGAGTAACAGGTAAAGCAGATACGCAGTATTTT. This translates into CATSRVTGKADTQYF.

The V gene is TRBV7-9, the J gene TRBJ1-5; possibly TRBD1 for D (5 bases). CDR3 length: 17 amino acids. V was trimmed by 3 bases and J by 4 bases, leaving 19 bases between them. Germline assignment: CDR1 SEHNR and CDR2 FQNEAQ (reference sequence). The CDR3: CASSLALDMSGNQPQHF. DNA for the CDR3: TGTGCCAGCAGCTTGGCCTTAGATATGTCAGGGAATCAGCCCCAGCATTTT. The full variable domain, its missing parts supplied by reference TRBV7-9 and TRBJ1-5, is DTGVSQNPRHKITKRGQNVTFRCDPISEHNRLYWYRQTLGQGPEFLTYFQNEAQLEKSRLLSDRFSAERPKGSFSTLEIQRTEQGDSAMYLCASSLALDMSGNQPQHFGDGTRLSIL.

The chain is built from TRBV12-3 or TRBV12-4 and TRBJ1-1; weak D call: TRBD1 (5 bases). The CDR3 has 13 residues. V lost 5 bases and J 1 base, leaving 8 bases between the germline ends. The CDR3: CASSGGANTEAFF. CDR3 nucleotides: TGTGCCAGCAGTGGCGGGGCGAACACTGAAGCTTTCTTT.

The V call is TRBV13, the J call TRBJ2-3, with a tentative D call TRBD1 (5 bases). V shed 1 base and J shed 2 bases, with 13 bases lying between them. The CDR3 contains 16 residues. Germline lookup yields CDR1 PRHDT and CDR2 FYEKMQ (reference sequence). Here the CDR3 DNA reads TGTGCCAGCAGCTTAGCTGCAGGGATCCCCACAGATACGCAGTATTTT. It yields the protein CASSLAAGIPTDTQYF.

The CDR3: CASGFRGGTEDNSPLHF. The CDR3 region has the DNA TGTGCCAGCGGTTTCCGCGGAGGGACAGAGGATAATTCACCCCTCCACTTT. J is TRBJ1-6 and V is TRBV21-1; the D call in the table, TRBD1, was not verified against the DNA. TRBV21-1 is described as a pseudogene. This CDR3 region has 17 residues.

The chain combines TRBV4-1 with TRBJ2-1; TRBD2 matches 9 bases. The CDR3 has 14 amino acids. V lost 1 base and J lost 8; bases outside the gene matches: 3. Germline V gene sequence: CDR1 MGHRA, CDR2 YSYEKL. The CDR3 region has the DNA TGCGCCAGCAGCCAAGTGTTAGCGGGGGATGAGCAGTTCTTC. As protein: CASSQVLAGDEQFF.

This rearrangement joins TRBV6-4 to TRBJ2-3; 9 nucleotides align to TRBD2. The CDR3 is made up of 16 amino acids. The V gene's germline CDR1 is MRHNA and CDR2 SNTAGT. J lost 3 bases, V lost 2 bases, and 6 bases had no gene match. CDR3 sequence: CASSDAGGLGTDTQYF. As DNA, the CDR3 is TGTGCCAGCAGTGACGCGGGGGGGCTCGGGACAGATACGCAGTATTTT.

The chain joins TRBV7-2 to TRBJ2-2, with 8 bases lining up with TRBD2. CDR3 size: 15 residues. Germline loops: CDR1 SGHTA, CDR2 FQGNSA. Trimming at V came to 5 bases and at J to 4 bases, leaving 6 bases not matched to a gene. This chain's CDR3 is CASSAGGAGTGELFF. In nucleotides, the CDR3 is TGTGCCAGCAGCGCCGGGGGGGCCGGCACCGGGGAGCTGTTTTTT.

In its sample, this clone was seen a few times. The chain employs TRBV25-1 and TRBJ1-1, with D possibly being TRBD1 (5 bases). CDR3 length: 12 residues. Trimming cost V 6 bases and J 4 bases, with 9 bases left between them. CDR1 is MGHDK, CDR2 SYGVNS, per germline. CDR3: CASRGGSTEAFF. The CDR3 bases are TGTGCCAGCAGGGGGGGAAGCACTGAAGCTTTCTTT. The whole variable domain, remainder taken from reference TRBV25-1 and TRBJ1-1, is EADIYQTPRYLVIGTGKKITLECSQTMGHDKMYWYQQDPGMELHLIHYSYGVNSTEKGDLSSESTVSRIRTEHFPLTLESARPSHTSQYLCASRGGSTEAFFGQGTRLTVV.

This clone appeared once. The rearrangement joins TRBV20-1 to TRBJ2-1; the D gene is possibly TRBD2 (6 bases). Germline V lookup: CDR1 DFQATT, CDR2 SNEGSKA (reference sequence). This CDR3 region has 11 residues. V dropped 5 bases and J dropped 4 bases, with 6 bases sitting between them. The CDR3 sequence is CSAGGYNEQFF. In nucleotides, the CDR3 is TGCAGTGCTGGGGGGTACAATGAGCAGTTCTTC.

The V and J genes are TRBV11-2 and TRBJ2-1; 7 bases fit TRBD1. Trimming took 5 bases from V and 0 from J; bases not matched to a gene: 16. Germline-derived CDR1 and CDR2 are SGHAT and FQNNGV. There are 19 residues in the CDR3. For the CDR3, the DNA is TGTGCCAGCAGCGGGGACAGCGGATTCCGTCACGGCTCCTACAATGAGCAGTTCTTC. Its protein product is CASSGDSGFRHGSYNEQFF. Using reference TRBV11-2 and TRBJ2-1 for the parts outside the CDR3, the full variable domain is EAGVAQSPRYKIIEKRQSVAFWCNPISGHATLYWYQQILGQGPKLLIQFQNNGVVDDSQLPKDRFSAERLKGVDSTLKIQPAKLEDSAVYLCASSGDSGFRHGSYNEQFFGPGTRLTVL.